A single sample gave rise to the 28 T cell receptor beta chains below, sequenced in a study of blood T cell repertoires in COVID-19. The method was immunoSEQ multiplex PCR; TCRdb's version includes in-frame clones alone and lacks a portion of them. The table shows around 130,000 clones, with less than 90% occurring only once. The sample taken for sequencing was peripheral blood. The receptors originated from a man between 65 and 85 years old with acute or convalescent COVID-19.

V is TRBV11-2 and J is TRBJ1-1; D unclear. CDR1 and CDR2 (germline): SGHAT, FQNNGV. This CDR3 has 15 amino acids. V dropped 2 bases and J dropped 6 bases, with 16 bases sitting between them. Here the CDR3 DNA reads TGTGCCAGCAGCTTACTTGGGAGCATTTGGGCTGAAGCTTTCTTT. This encodes CASSLLGSIWAEAFF.

The chain uses TRBV18 and TRBJ2-3; possibly TRBD2 for D (5 bases). Trimming cost V 6 bases and J 6 bases, with 13 bases left between them. From germline, CDR1 is KGHSH and CDR2 LQKENI. The CDR3 consists of 13 residues. CDR3 in amino acids: CASSFGVSDTQYF. The CDR3 nucleotides are TGTGCCAGCTCGTTCGGGGTATCGGATACGCAGTATTTT.

The J gene is TRBJ2-3, the V gene TRBV15; tentative D call: TRBD2 (6 bases). Germline values: CDR1 LNHNV, CDR2 YYDKDF (reference sequence). The CDR3 consists of 16 residues. V lost 0 bases and J lost 1, with 11 bases in between. The CDR3 DNA reads as TGTGCCACCAGCAGAGATTACCCGGGGGGCACAGATACGCAGTATTTT. It translates to CATSRDYPGGTDTQYF.

This clone was recorded only once. The chain couples TRBV4-2 to TRBJ1-4, with 8 bases aligning to TRBD1. The CDR3 has 16 amino acids. Trimming cost V 3 bases and J 5 bases; bases outside gene matches: 8. Germline V gives CDR1 LGHNA, CDR2 YNFKEQ. The CDR3 is CASSQGSDRVNEKLFF. The CDR3 DNA is TGTGCCAGCAGCCAGGGATCGGACAGGGTGAATGAAAAACTGTTTTTT.

This clone occurred a few times. V is TRBV5-1 and J is TRBJ1-6, with 11 bases lining up with TRBD1. Trimming cost V 2 bases and J 9 bases; bases outside gene matches: 1. There are 14 residues in the CDR3. Germline lookup yields CDR1 SGHRS and CDR2 YFSETQ. The CDR3 DNA reads as TGCGCCAGCAGCTTCGGACAGGGGGCTTCACCCCTCCACTTT. It translates to CASSFGQGASPLHF.

The chain uses TRBV5-1 and TRBJ1-1, with D tentatively TRBD1 (5 bases). The CDR3 consists of 14 residues. Germline V lookup: CDR1 SGHRS, CDR2 YFSETQ. V dropped 0 bases and J dropped 4 bases, with 10 bases sitting between them. CDR3 nucleotides: TGCGCCAGCAGCTTGGCCGGGAGGGGCACTGAAGCTTTCTTT. This codes for CASSLAGRGTEAFF.

This chain links TRBV6-5 with TRBJ2-2, with D possibly matching TRBD2 (5 bases). Germline V gives CDR1 MNHEY, CDR2 SVGAGI. The length of the CDR3 is 14 residues. Trimming removed 6 bases from V and 2 bases from J, with 10 bases in between. This CDR3 is CASRRTRNTGELFF. The DNA of the CDR3 is TGTGCCAGCAGAAGGACTCGAAACACCGGGGAGCTGTTTTTT.

The rearrangement uses TRBV5-5 and TRBJ2-7, with 9 bases aligning to TRBD1. The CDR3 contains 15 residues. The ends lost 0 bases at V and 5 bases at J; junction bases unmatched: 6. CDR1 and CDR2 (germline): SGHKS, YYEKEE (reference sequence). DNA of the CDR3: TGTGCCAGCAGCTTGGTAATACAGGGGGCCAACGAGCAGTACTTC. It translates to CASSLVIQGANEQYF.

This chain joins TRBV11-1 and TRBJ2-2; a weak D match, TRBD1 (6 bases). Germline lookup yields CDR1 SGHAT and CDR2 FQDESV (reference sequence). CDR3 length: 15 amino acids. The V gene lost 1 base and the J gene lost 7 bases, with 13 bases spanning the gap. This CDR3 is CASSLVAGAGGELFF. CDR3 in DNA: TGTGCCAGCAGCTTAGTGGCAGGGGCGGGCGGGGAGCTGTTTTTT.

The chain couples TRBV19 to TRBJ2-2, with D unclear. The V and J ends lost 4 bases and 1 base respectively, with 4 bases between them. The CDR3 is 13 amino acids. Germline V lookup: CDR1 LNHDA, CDR2 SQIVND (reference sequence). The DNA of the CDR3 is TGTGCCAGTAGTAACGGGAACACCGGGGAGCTGTTTTTT. This encodes CASSNGNTGELFF.

The chain combines TRBV4-1 with TRBJ1-1; tentative D call: TRBD1 (6 bases). Per the germline V gene, CDR1 is MGHRA and CDR2 is YSYEKL. V was shortened by 4 bases and J by 0 bases, with 12 bases between the two germline ends. This CDR3 comprises 15 residues. The CDR3 region is CASSLPDRMNTEAFF. The CDR3 nucleotides are TGCGCCAGCAGCCTTCCAGACAGGATGAACACTGAAGCTTTCTTT.

Comment on this clone: Mismatch with germline at one junction end may stem from a read error. V usage is TRBV2 and J usage is TRBJ1-4; tentatively, D is TRBD1 (5 bases). CDR3 length: 15 amino acids. Germline V gene data show CDR1 as SNHLY and CDR2 as FYNNEI. CDR3: CASREGLSLRRGLFF. As DNA, the CDR3 is TGTGCCAGCAGGGAAGGACTATCTTTGCGGAGGGGACTGTTTTTT.

J is TRBJ1-5 and V is TRBV3-1 (or the pseudogene TRBV3-2), with D possibly matching TRBD1 (5 bases). V was shortened by 3 bases and J by 3 bases, with 12 bases between the two germline ends. The germline gives CDR1 LGHDT, CDR2 YNNKEL (reference sequence). This CDR3 region has 15 residues. CDR3 loop: CASSQGPNNNQPQHF. The CDR3 DNA reads as TGTGCCAGCAGCCAGGGGCCAAACAACAATCAGCCCCAGCATTTT.

The chain couples TRBV7-9 to TRBJ2-2; D gene unclear. CDR1 and CDR2 (germline): SEHNR, FQNEAQ (reference sequence). CDR3 length: 16 residues. The ends were cut back, 1 base at V and 1 base at J, with 10 bases in the middle. DNA of the CDR3: TGTGCCAGCAGCTTAGGAGGTGGAAGGAACACCGGGGAGCTGTTTTTT. Translated, it gives CASSLGGGRNTGELFF. The full variable domain, in which reference TRBV7-9 and TRBJ2-2 provide the parts outside the CDR3, is DTGVSQNPRHKITKRGQNVTFRCDPISEHNRLYWYRQTLGQGPEFLTYFQNEAQLEKSRLLSDRFSAERPKGSFSTLEIQRTEQGDSAMYLCASSLGGGRNTGELFFGEGSRLTVL.

V is TRBV13 and J is TRBJ2-4, with TRBD2 identical over 16 bases. The CDR3 loop spans 19 amino acids. Germline assignment: CDR1 PRHDT and CDR2 FYEKMQ (reference sequence). V shed 5 bases and J 0 bases; nucleotides not matched to a gene: 7. CDR3 loop: CASSDGTSGGDLAKNIQYF. The CDR3 DNA reads TGTGCCAGCAGCGACGGGACTAGCGGGGGGGACTTAGCCAAAAACATTCAGTACTTC.

The rearrangement uses TRBV5-4 and TRBJ1-1, with 8 nucleotides matching TRBD1. The CDR3 is 14 residues long. V gave up 0 bases and J gave up 5 bases; unmatched junction bases: 3. Per germline, CDR1 SGHNT and CDR2 YYREEE (reference sequence). Written as DNA, the CDR3 is TGTGCCAGCAGCTTGGTACAGGGGGAAACTGAAGCTTTCTTT. Amino acid sequence: CASSLVQGETEAFF.

The J gene is TRBJ1-6, the V gene TRBV6-5; TRBD1 agrees at 8 bases. The J segment lost 10 bases and the V segment lost 2 bases, leaving 4 bases of the junction unmatched. The CDR3 has 14 amino acids. Germline loops: CDR1 MNHEY, CDR2 SVGAGI. Here the CDR3 DNA reads TGTGCCAGCAGTTACAAACAGGGGGGGTCACCCCTCCACTTT. Residues: CASSYKQGGSPLHF.

The rearrangement uses TRBV9 and TRBJ2-3; 11 nucleotides line up with TRBD2. Germline V CDR1 and CDR2: SGDLS, YYNGEE. This CDR3 spans 16 amino acids. The J segment lost 3 bases and the V segment lost 1 base, leaving 4 bases of the junction unmatched. The CDR3 bases are TGTGCCAGCAGCGTAAAGACTAGCGGGGCAACAGATACGCAGTATTTT. The encoded protein is CASSVKTSGATDTQYF. Full variable domain (outside the CDR3, taken from reference TRBV9 and TRBJ2-3): DSGVTQTPKHLITATGQRVTLRCSPRSGDLSVYWYQQSLDQGLQFLIQYYNGEERAKGNILERFSAQQFPDLHSELNLSSLELGDSALYFCASSVKTSGATDTQYFGPGTRLTVL.

This clone came up once. This chain links TRBV2 with TRBJ2-2; 7 positions match TRBD2. Per the germline V gene, CDR1 is SNHLY and CDR2 is FYNNEI. The CDR3 spans 16 residues. Germline trimming cut 5 bases from V and 5 bases from J; bases unmatched to any gene: 11. As DNA, the CDR3 is TGTGCCAGCAGTCTAAGCAGAGCGGGGCTAACCGGGGAGCTGTTTTTT. This encodes CASSLSRAGLTGELFF.

Notes on this clone: Sequence at one end of the junction differs from germline and may be a read error. This sequence joins TRBV15 and TRBJ2-7, with 8 positions matching TRBD1. The CDR3 has 14 amino acids. Germline assignment: CDR1 LNHNV and CDR2 YYDKDF (reference sequence). For the CDR3, the DNA is TGTGCCACCAGCAGAGATAGGACAGGGATCGGTGGATCCTTC. This translates into CATSRDRTGIGGSF.

The CDR3 sequence: CASSKVRETQYF. Here the CDR3 DNA reads TGTGCCAGCAGTAAGGTGAGGGAGACCCAGTACTTC. V gene TRBV28 combines with J gene TRBJ2-5; D gene uncertain. Germline V gives CDR1 MDHEN, CDR2 SYDVKM. The germline V and J ends were trimmed by 5 bases and 5 bases, with 9 bases remaining between them. The length of the CDR3 is 12 residues.

For the CDR3, the DNA is TGTGCCAGCGGGGTTAGCGGGGGGGACTACAATGAGCAGTTCTTC. Translating gives CASGVSGGDYNEQFF. The V gene is TRBV27, the J gene TRBJ2-1; 11 nucleotides line up with TRBD2. Germline CDR1 MNHEY, CDR2 SMNVEV (reference sequence). The trim removed 8 bases at V and 3 bases at J, leaving 6 bases unmatched. The CDR3 covers 15 residues.

This chain uses TRBV3-1 (or the pseudogene TRBV3-2) with TRBJ2-3; 11 nucleotides agree with TRBD2. The ends lost 1 base at V and 0 bases at J; junction bases unmatched: 9. In germline, CDR1 is LGHDT, CDR2 YNNKEL (reference sequence). The CDR3 totals 19 residues. CDR3 residues: CASSQAIHLAGGSTDTQYF. In DNA form, the CDR3 reads TGTGCCAGCAGCCAAGCTATCCATTTAGCGGGGGGGAGCACAGATACGCAGTATTTT.

The J gene is TRBJ1-3, the V gene TRBV6-5; tentative D call: TRBD1 (6 bases). CDR1 and CDR2 (germline): MNHEY, SVGAGI. V was trimmed by 6 bases and J by 2 bases, leaving 11 bases between them. CDR3 length: 14 residues. The CDR3 here is CASRITGTGNTIYF. The CDR3 nucleotides read TGTGCCAGCAGGATAACAGGGACTGGAAACACCATATATTTT.

The chain links TRBV6-6 to TRBJ2-2, with a possible D match to TRBD2 (6 bases). V dropped 9 bases and J dropped 4 bases, with 15 bases sitting between them. The CDR3 consists of 14 residues. Germline V gene lookup returns CDR1 MNHNY and CDR2 SVGAGI (reference sequence). The CDR3 nucleotides are TGTGCCAGTAAACCCGGGACTTTCACCGGGGAGCTGTTTTTT. Encoded protein: CASKPGTFTGELFF.

Remarks on this clone: Other DNA sequences of this sample code for an identical CDR3. This chain connects TRBV14 to TRBJ1-3, with D unclear. Deletions cut 0 bases from V and 0 bases from J, with 9 bases between. The CDR3 length is 16 residues. Germline loops: CDR1 SGHDN, CDR2 FVKESK. CDR3 sequence (DNA): TGTGCCAGCAGCCAAGATCGGGTGGGCTCTGGAAACACCATATATTTT. It codes for CASSQDRVGSGNTIYF.

This rearrangement joins TRBV6-2 or TRBV6-3 to TRBJ1-2; 8 bases line up with TRBD1. The germline CDR1 and CDR2 sequences are MNHEY and SVGEGT. V lost 6 bases, J lost 8 bases, and 14 bases stayed unmatched. This CDR3 has 15 amino acids. DNA of the CDR3: TGTGCCAGCAGCTATACACAGGGGGAGTTTTGGGGCTACACCTTC. Translated, it gives CASSYTQGEFWGYTF.

This chain uses TRBV4-2 with TRBJ2-7; possible D gene TRBD1, 6 bases. This CDR3 has 15 residues. The V and J ends lost 1 base and 1 base respectively, with 11 bases between them. Germline CDR1 reads LGHNA; CDR2 reads YNFKEQ. CDR3 DNA: TGTGCCAGCAGCCAAGGCCAAGGGGGATCCTACGAGCAGTACTTC. It encodes CASSQGQGGSYEQYF.